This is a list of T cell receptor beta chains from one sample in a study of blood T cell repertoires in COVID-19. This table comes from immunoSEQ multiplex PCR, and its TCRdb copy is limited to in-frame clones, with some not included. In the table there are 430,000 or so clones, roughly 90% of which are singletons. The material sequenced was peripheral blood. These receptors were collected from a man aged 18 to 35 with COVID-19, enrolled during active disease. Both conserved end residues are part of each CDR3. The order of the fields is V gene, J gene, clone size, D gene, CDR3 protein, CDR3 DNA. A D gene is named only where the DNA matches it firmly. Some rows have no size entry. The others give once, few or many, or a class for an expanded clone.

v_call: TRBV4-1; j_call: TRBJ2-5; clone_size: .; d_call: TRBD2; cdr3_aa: CASSQVLAGVRGETQYF; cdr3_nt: TGCGCCAGCAGCCAAGTCCTAGCGGGAGTTAGGGGTGAGACCCAGTACTTC
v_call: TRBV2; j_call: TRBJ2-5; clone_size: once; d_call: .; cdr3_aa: CASSRETQYF; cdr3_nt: TGTGCCAGCTCACGGGAGACCCAGTACTTC
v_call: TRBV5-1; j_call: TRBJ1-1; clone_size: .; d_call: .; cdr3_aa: CASAGNTEAFF; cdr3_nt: TGCGCCAGCGCCGGGAACACTGAAGCTTTCTTT
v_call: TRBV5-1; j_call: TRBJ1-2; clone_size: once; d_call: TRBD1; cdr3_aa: CASSSTGDHGYTF; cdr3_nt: TGCGCCAGCAGCTCGACAGGGGACCATGGCTACACCTTC
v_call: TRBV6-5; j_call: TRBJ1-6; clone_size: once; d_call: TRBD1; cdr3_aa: CASSLRTGVSPLHF; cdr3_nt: TGTGCCAGCAGTTTACGGACAGGGGTCTCACCCCTCCACTTT
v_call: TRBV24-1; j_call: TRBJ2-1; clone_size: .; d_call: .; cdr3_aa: CATSGTNNEQFF; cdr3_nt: TGTGCCACCAGTGGCACTAACAATGAGCAGTTCTTC
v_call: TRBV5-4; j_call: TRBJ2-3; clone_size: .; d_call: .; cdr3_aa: CASSEGVSTDTQYF; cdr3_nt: TGTGCCAGCAGCGAGGGGGTAAGCACAGATACGCAGTATTTT
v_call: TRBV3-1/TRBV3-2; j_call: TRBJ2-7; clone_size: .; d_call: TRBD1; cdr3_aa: CASSLGTGPSYEQYF; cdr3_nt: TGTGCCAGCAGCCTAGGGACAGGCCCCTCCTACGAGCAGTACTTC
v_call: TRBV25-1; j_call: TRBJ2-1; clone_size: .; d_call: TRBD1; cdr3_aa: CARHRDRESNEQFF; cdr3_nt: TGTGCCAGGCACCGGGACAGGGAGAGTAATGAGCAGTTCTTC
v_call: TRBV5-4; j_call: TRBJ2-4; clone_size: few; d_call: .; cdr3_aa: CASSFRWGEGIQYF; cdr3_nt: TGTGCCAGCAGCTTCCGGTGGGGAGAGGGCATTCAGTACTTC
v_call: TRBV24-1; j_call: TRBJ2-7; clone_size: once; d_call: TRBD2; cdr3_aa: CATSPSVGTSVEQYF; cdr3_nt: TGTGCCACCAGTCCGTCTGTCGGGACTAGCGTCGAGCAGTACTTC
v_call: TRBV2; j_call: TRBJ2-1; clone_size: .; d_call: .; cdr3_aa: CASRTSVETYNEQFF; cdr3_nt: TGTGCCAGCAGAACTAGTGTTGAAACCTACAATGAGCAGTTCTTC
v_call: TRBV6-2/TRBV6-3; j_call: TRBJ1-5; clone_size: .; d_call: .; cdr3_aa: CASSYPRGNSNQPQHF; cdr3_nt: TGTGCCAGCAGTTACCCAAGAGGTAATAGCAATCAGCCCCAGCATTTT
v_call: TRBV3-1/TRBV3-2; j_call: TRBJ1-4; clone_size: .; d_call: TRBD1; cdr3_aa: CASKRTGSNEKLFF; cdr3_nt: TGTGCCAGCAAACGGACAGGGTCTAATGAAAAACTGTTTTTT
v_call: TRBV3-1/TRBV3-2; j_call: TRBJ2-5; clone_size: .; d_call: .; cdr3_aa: CASTTPGGLGETQYF; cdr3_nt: TGTGCCAGCACCACTCCAGGGGGGCTTGGGGAGACCCAGTACTTC
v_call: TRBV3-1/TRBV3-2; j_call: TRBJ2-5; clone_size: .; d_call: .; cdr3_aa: CASSQQASQETQYF; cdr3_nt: TGTGCCAGCAGCCAACAGGCCAGCCAAGAGACCCAGTACTTC
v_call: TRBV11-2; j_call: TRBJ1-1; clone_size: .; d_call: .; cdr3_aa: CASSLAGLNTEAFF; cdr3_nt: TGTGCCAGCAGCTTAGCGGGGTTGAACACTGAAGCTTTCTTT
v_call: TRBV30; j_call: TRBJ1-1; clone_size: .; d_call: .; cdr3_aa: CAWRPGTGWTEAFF; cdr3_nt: TGTGCCTGGAGGCCCGGAACGGGGTGGACTGAAGCTTTCTTT
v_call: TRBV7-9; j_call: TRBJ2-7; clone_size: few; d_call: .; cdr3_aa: CASSRAHYGGGTGARNEQYF; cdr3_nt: TGTGCCAGCAGCCGGGCTCATTACGGGGGAGGAACAGGTGCGAGGAACGAGCAGTACTTC
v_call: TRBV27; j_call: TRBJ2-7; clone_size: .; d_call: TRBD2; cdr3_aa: CASSSWGLAGAEQYF; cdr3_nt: TGTGCCAGCAGCTCATGGGGGCTAGCGGGAGCCGAGCAGTACTTC
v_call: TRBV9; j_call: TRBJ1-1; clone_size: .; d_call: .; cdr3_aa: CASSPRGARNTEAFF; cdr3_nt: TGTGCCAGCAGCCCCCGGGGGGCGCGGAACACTGAAGCTTTCTTT
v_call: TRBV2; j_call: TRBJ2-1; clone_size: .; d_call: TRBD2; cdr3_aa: CASSGAAGYYNEQFF; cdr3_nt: TGTGCCAGCAGTGGGGCAGCGGGATACTACAATGAGCAGTTCTTC
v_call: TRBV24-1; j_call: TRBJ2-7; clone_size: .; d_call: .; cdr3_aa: CATSVSYCGDEQYF; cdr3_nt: TGTGCCACCAGTGTATCTTACTGCGGCGACGAGCAGTACTTC
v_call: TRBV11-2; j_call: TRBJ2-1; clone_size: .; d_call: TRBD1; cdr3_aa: CASSLGDSTYNEQFF; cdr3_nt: TGTGCCAGCAGCTTAGGGGACAGCACCTACAATGAGCAGTTCTTC
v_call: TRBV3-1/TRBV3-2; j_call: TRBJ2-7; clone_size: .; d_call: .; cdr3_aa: CASSQQPGVPNEQYF; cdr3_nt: TGTGCCAGCAGCCAACAACCCGGGGTTCCCAACGAGCAGTACTTC
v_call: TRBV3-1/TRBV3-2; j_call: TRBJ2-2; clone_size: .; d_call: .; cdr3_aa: CASSQVLGATGELFF; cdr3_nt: TGTGCCAGCAGCCAAGTTCTGGGAGCCACCGGGGAGCTGTTTTTT
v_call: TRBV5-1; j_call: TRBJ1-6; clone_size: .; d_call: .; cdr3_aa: CASSLDLNNSPLHF; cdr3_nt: TGCGCCAGCAGCTTGGACTTGAATAATTCACCCCTCCACTTT
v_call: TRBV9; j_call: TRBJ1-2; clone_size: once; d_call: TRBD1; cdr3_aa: CASRGGQPPDLNYGYTF; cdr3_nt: TGTGCCAGCAGGGGGGGACAGCCGCCCGACTTAAACTATGGCTACACCTTC
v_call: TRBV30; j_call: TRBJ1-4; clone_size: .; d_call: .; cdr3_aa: CASTDRINEKLFF; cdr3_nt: TGTGCCTCGACCGACAGGATTAATGAAAAACTGTTTTTT
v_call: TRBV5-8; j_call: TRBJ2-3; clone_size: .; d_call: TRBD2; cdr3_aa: CASSPGLVTDTQYF; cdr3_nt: TGTGCCAGCAGTCCGGGACTAGTAACAGATACGCAGTATTTT
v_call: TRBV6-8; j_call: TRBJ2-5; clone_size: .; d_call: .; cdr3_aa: CASSSQTAQETQYF; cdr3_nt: TGTGCCAGCAGTTCTCAGACAGCACAAGAGACCCAGTACTTC
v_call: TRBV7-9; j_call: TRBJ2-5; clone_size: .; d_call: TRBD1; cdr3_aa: CASSKLGQGVETQYF; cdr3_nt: TGTGCCAGCAGCAAACTGGGACAGGGTGTAGAGACCCAGTACTTC
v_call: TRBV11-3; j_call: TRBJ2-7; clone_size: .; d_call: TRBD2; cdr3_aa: CASSLTSWTYEQYF; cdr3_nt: TGTGCCAGCAGCTTGACTAGCTGGACCTACGAGCAGTACTTC
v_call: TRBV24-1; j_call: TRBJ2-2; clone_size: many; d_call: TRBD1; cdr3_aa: CATSDFRTGGNTGELFF; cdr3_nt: TGTGCCACCAGTGATTTTAGGACAGGGGGGAACACCGGGGAGCTGTTTTTT
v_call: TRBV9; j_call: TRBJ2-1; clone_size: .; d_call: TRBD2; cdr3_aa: CASSVVGQLAGGLHEQFF; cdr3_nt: TGTGCCAGCAGCGTAGTGGGACAACTAGCGGGAGGTCTGCATGAGCAGTTCTTC
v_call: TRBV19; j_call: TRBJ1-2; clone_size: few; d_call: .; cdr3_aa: CASSIAHGEGYTF; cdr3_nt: TGTGCCAGTAGTATAGCACACGGGGAGGGCTACACCTTC
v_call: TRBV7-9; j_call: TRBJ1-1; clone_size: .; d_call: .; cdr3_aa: CASSMGGAGTEAFF; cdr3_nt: TGTGCCAGCAGCATGGGGGGGGCTGGCACTGAAGCTTTCTTT
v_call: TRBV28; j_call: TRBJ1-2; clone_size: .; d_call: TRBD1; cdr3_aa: CATTTSRDRVGYTF; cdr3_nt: TGTGCCACCACAACAAGCCGGGACAGGGTGGGCTACACCTTC
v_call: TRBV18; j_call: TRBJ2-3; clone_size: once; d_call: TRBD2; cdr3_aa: CASSPGGLAGGTDTQYF; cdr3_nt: TGTGCCAGCTCTCCAGGAGGCCTAGCGGGAGGTACAGATACGCAGTATTTT
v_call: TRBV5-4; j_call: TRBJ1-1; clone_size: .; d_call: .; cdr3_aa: CASSFQGLNTEAFF; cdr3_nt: TGTGCCAGCAGCTTTCAGGGGTTGAACACTGAAGCTTTCTTT
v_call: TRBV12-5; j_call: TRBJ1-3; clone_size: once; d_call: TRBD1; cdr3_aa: CASGLDPDRGWNTIYF; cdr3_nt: TGTGCTAGTGGTTTAGATCCGGACAGGGGATGGAACACCATATATTTT
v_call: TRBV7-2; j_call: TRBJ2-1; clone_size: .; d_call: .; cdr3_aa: CASSIRESYNEQFF; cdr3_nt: TGTGCCAGCAGCATACGGGAGTCCTACAATGAGCAGTTCTTC
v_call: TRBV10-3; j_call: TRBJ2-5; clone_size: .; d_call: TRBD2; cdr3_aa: CAIRREGQETQYF; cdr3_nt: TGTGCCATCAGGCGGGAGGGGCAAGAGACCCAGTACTTC
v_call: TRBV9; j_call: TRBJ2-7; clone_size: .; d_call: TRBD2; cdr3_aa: CASSREGLALSYEQYF; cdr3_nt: TGTGCCAGCAGCAGGGAAGGACTAGCATTATCCTACGAGCAGTACTTC
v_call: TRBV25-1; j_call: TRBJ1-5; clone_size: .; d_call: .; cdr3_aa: CASSEGGRGDYQPQHF; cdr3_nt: TGTGCCAGCAGTGAAGGGGGGAGGGGGGATTATCAGCCCCAGCATTTT
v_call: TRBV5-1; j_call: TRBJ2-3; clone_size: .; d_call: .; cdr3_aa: CASSEAFTDTQYF; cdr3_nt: TGCGCCAGCAGCGAGGCTTTCACAGATACGCAGTATTTT
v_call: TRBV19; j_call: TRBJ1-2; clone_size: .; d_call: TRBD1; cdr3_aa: CASQLGTGGENGYTF; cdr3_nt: TGTGCCAGTCAACTAGGGACAGGGGGCGAGAATGGCTACACCTTC
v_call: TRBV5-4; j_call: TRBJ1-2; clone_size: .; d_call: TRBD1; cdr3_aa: CASSLRDRGNGYTF; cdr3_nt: TGTGCCAGCAGCCTGAGGGACAGGGGGAATGGCTACACCTTC
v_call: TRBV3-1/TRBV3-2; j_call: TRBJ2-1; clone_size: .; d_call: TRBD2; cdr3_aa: CASSLLLAGGYNEQFF; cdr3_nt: TGTGCCAGCAGCCTGCTCCTAGCGGGAGGTTACAATGAGCAGTTCTTC
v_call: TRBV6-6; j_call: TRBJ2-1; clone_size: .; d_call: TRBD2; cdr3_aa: CASSYSGLAAAREQFF; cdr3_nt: TGTGCCAGCAGTTACTCTGGACTAGCGGCGGCAAGGGAGCAGTTCTTC
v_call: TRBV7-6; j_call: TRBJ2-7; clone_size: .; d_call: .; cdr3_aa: CASSPEVEGAEQYF; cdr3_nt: TGTGCCAGCAGCCCGGAGGTAGAGGGCGCCGAGCAGTACTTC
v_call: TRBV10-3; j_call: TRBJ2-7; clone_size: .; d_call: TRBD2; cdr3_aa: CAISEWEGPEIEQYF; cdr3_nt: TGTGCCATCAGTGAGTGGGAGGGTCCTGAAATCGAGCAGTACTTC
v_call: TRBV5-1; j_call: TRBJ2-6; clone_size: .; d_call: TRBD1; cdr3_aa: CASSLRDRVASGANVLTF; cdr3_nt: TGCGCCAGCAGCTTGAGGGACAGGGTTGCCTCTGGGGCCAACGTCCTGACTTTC
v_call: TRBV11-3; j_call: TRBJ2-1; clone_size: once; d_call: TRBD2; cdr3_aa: CASSRLGRETIDEQFF; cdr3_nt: TGTGCCAGCAGCCGCCTAGGGAGGGAAACAATCGATGAGCAGTTCTTC
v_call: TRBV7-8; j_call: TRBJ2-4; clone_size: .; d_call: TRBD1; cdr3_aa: CASSPRQGAAKNIQYF; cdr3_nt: TGTGCCAGCAGCCCCCGACAGGGGGCGGCCAAAAACATTCAGTACTTC
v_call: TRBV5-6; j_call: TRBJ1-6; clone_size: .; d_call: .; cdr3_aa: CASSLVEGSPLHF; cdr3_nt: TGTGCCAGCAGCTTGGTAGAGGGTTCACCCCTCCACTTT
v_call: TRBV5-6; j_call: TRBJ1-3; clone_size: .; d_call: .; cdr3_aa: CASSMTASSGNTIYF; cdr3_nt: TGTGCCAGCAGCATGACAGCCTCCTCTGGAAACACCATATATTTT
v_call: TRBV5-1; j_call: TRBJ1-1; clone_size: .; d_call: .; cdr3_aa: CASSHQGDEAFF; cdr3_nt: TGCGCCAGCAGCCACCAGGGCGATGAAGCTTTCTTT